This T cell receptor beta chain was profiled in a study of blood T cell repertoires in COVID-19. The overall study: Acute-phase and convalescent COVID-19 samples originated in the United States, Italy and Spain. PBMCs, B-cell-depleted T cells, or T cells were the source of the cDNA or gDNA that made up the material.

Profiled with immunoSEQ multiplex PCR; TCRdb holds only in-frame clones, not every one. The profile shows around 160,000 clones, around 84% of them singletons. This clone was seen once. Germline CDR1 and CDR2: MNHEY and SVGAGI. The CDR3 contains 15 residues. Trimming cost V 4 bases and J 7 bases; bases outside gene matches: 8. Sequences were obtained from peripheral blood. V usage is TRBV6-5 and J usage is TRBJ2-7; 12 nucleotides agree with TRBD2. This receptor was obtained from a man aged 55 to 70 with active or convalescent COVID-19. The CDR3 is CASSSPSGRAIEQYF. DNA of the CDR3: TGTGCCAGCAGTTCACCTAGCGGGAGGGCCATAGAGCAGTACTTC.